The 22 T cell receptor beta chains presented below share a single source sample, sequenced in a study of T cells after yellow fever vaccination. TCRdb re-called the 5' RACE reads with MiXCR, one entry per CDR3 protein. The table has 620,000 or so distinct CDR3 sequences, approximately 13% seen once; the top ten hold about 15%. The specimen comprised PBMCs, sampled on the day of the yellow fever booster vaccination. The receptors originated from a young man who received the YFV17D yellow fever vaccine.

This clonotype occurred many times. V gene TRBV6-1 combines with J gene TRBJ1-2, with D unresolved. Germline-derived CDR1 and CDR2 are MNHNS and SASEGT. The CDR3 extends over 15 amino acids. With 6 bases removed from V and 3 bases from J, the gap between germline ends came to 17 bases. The CDR3 region has the DNA TGTGCCAGCAGCCAACCCCTAGGCAATCACTATGGCTACACCTTC. It yields the protein CASSQPLGNHYGYTF.

The rearrangement joins TRBV5-1 to TRBJ2-2; the match to TRBD1 covers 8 bases. The trim removed 4 bases at V and 5 bases at J, leaving 7 bases unmatched. The CDR3 is 15 amino acids. Germline CDR1 SGHRS, CDR2 YFSETQ. The CDR3 bases are TGCGCCAGCAGCCACCGACAGGGGATAACCGGGGAGCTGTTTTTT. It yields the protein CASSHRQGITGELFF. Supplemented by reference TRBV5-1 and TRBJ2-2, the full variable domain reads KAGVTQTPRYLIKTRGQQVTLSCSPISGHRSVSWYQQTPGQGLQFLFEYFSETQRNKGNFPGRFSGRQFSNSRSEMNVSTLELGDSALYLCASSHRQGITGELFFGEGSRLTVL.

The chain has TRBV20-1 and TRBJ2-7, with 7 bases fitting TRBD1. Germline CDR1 and CDR2: DFQATT and SNEGSKA (reference sequence). The V gene end was trimmed by 3 bases and the J gene end by 4 bases; junction bases not matched to a gene: 9. The CDR3 is 14 amino acids. The CDR3 protein is CSASSLNRGYEQYF. The CDR3, as DNA: TGCAGTGCTAGCTCCCTGAACAGGGGTTACGAGCAGTACTTC.

This clonotype turned up a few times. The chain is built from TRBV28 and TRBJ1-2; D remains unclear. Deletions cut 2 bases from V and 4 bases from J, with 11 bases between. Germline CDR1 and CDR2: MDHEN and SYDVKM. This CDR3 is 14 amino acids long. CDR3 protein: CASSLGPQPYGYTF. CDR3 in DNA: TGTGCCAGCAGTTTAGGACCTCAGCCCTATGGCTACACCTTC.

A few counts support this clonotype. The V gene is TRBV9, the J gene TRBJ2-7; maybe TRBD2 (6 bases). The CDR3 extends over 14 amino acids. V was shortened by 3 bases and J by 5 bases, with 15 bases between the two germline ends. In germline, CDR1 is SGDLS, CDR2 YYNGEE. The CDR3 loop reads CASSASGLRDEQYF. CDR3 DNA sequence: TGTGCCAGCAGCGCCTCGGGACTTAGAGACGAGCAGTACTTC.

There are a few counts of this clonotype. The V and J genes are TRBV7-3 and TRBJ2-1; TRBD2 aligns across 8 bases. The CDR3 sequence is 15 residues long. V was clipped by 4 bases and J by 5 bases; unmatched bases: 7. Germline lookup yields CDR1 SGHTA and CDR2 FQGTGA. This CDR3 reads CASSYLGLGNNEQFF. Here the CDR3 DNA reads TGTGCCAGCAGCTATTTGGGACTAGGCAACAATGAGCAGTTCTTC.

The chain couples TRBV9 to TRBJ2-1; 13 bases agree with TRBD2. Germline-derived CDR1 and CDR2 are SGDLS and YYNGEE. V lost 3 bases to trimming and J lost 7 bases; unmatched junction nucleotides: 10. This CDR3 contains 17 residues. The chain's CDR3 is CASSGEEGLAGVNEQFF. The CDR3 coding sequence is TGTGCCAGCAGCGGCGAGGAAGGACTAGCGGGAGTAAATGAGCAGTTCTTC.

About this clonotype: No conserved phenylalanine or tryptophan is present at the end of the CDR3, so a read error is the likely explanation. In nucleotides, the CDR3 is TGTGCCAGCAGCTTGGGGGACAGGGGCTACGAGCAGTACTCC. This encodes CASSLGDRGYEQYS. The rearrangement joins TRBV5-5 to TRBJ2-7, with 10 bases lining up with TRBD1. The V and J ends lost 0 bases and 3 bases, in that order; junction bases with no gene match: 0. The CDR3 spans 14 residues. Germline assignment: CDR1 SGHKS and CDR2 YYEKEE (reference sequence).

In its sample, this clonotype was seen many times. The chain carries TRBV12-3 or TRBV12-4 and TRBJ2-3, with TRBD2 matching over 8 bases. The CDR3 has 17 amino acids. After removal of 5 bases from V and 8 bases from J, the junction contained 18 bases not matched to a gene. For the CDR3, the DNA is TGTGCCAGCAGTCCCGAGGGTCGCGGGAGGAGCGGTGGTACGCAGTATTTT. It yields the protein CASSPEGRGRSGGTQYF.

This clonotype came up many times. The chain recombines TRBV5-4 with TRBJ2-5, with D possibly being TRBD1 (5 bases). CDR3 length: 11 amino acids. In germline, CDR1 is SGHNT, CDR2 YYREEE (reference sequence). Trimming removed 0 bases at V and 9 bases at J, with 6 bases between. The CDR3 protein is CASSLEGAQYF. The DNA of the CDR3 is TGTGCCAGCAGCTTGGAAGGGGCCCAGTACTTC. Together with reference TRBV5-4 and TRBJ2-5, the CDR3 gives the full variable domain: ETGVTQSPTHLIKTRGQQVTLRCSSQSGHNTVSWYQQALGQGPQFIFQYYREEENGRGNFPPRFSGLQFPNYSSELNVNALELDDSALYLCASSLEGAQYFGPGTRLLVL.

This clonotype was counted between two and nine times. The chain recombines TRBV20-1 with TRBJ2-5; D tentatively fits TRBD1 or TRBD2 (5 bases each). The CDR3 spans 13 residues. Trimming took off 2 bases at V and 2 bases at J, with 9 bases between the two ends. Germline loops: CDR1 DFQATT, CDR2 SNEGSKA (reference sequence). The CDR3 here is CSARWGNQETQYF. The CDR3 bases are TGCAGTGCTAGATGGGGGAATCAAGAGACCCAGTACTTC.

This clonotype was recorded many times. The chain has TRBV6-1 and TRBJ2-2, with TRBD2 matching over 10 bases. Germline V CDR1 and CDR2: MNHNS, SASEGT. The CDR3 spans 19 residues. After removal of 6 bases from V and 0 bases from J, the junction contained 13 bases not matched to a gene. The CDR3 DNA reads as TGTGCCAGCAGCCATACTAGCGGGGACTTAGCCCCGAACACCGGGGAGCTGTTTTTT. This gives the protein CASSHTSGDLAPNTGELFF.

A few counts support this clonotype. J is TRBJ2-7 and V is TRBV20-1; tentative D call: TRBD2 (5 bases). Trimming removed 4 bases at V and 3 bases at J, with 16 bases between. The CDR3 is made up of 14 amino acids. Germline CDR1 reads DFQATT; CDR2 reads SNEGSKA (reference sequence). This CDR3 reads CSAIGGAGGYEQYF. The CDR3 nucleotides read TGCAGTGCTATAGGCGGCGCGGGTGGCTACGAGCAGTACTTC.

This chain uses TRBV5-1 with TRBJ2-7; D may be TRBD2 (5 bases). CDR3 length: 15 residues. With 1 base removed from V and 3 bases from J, the gap between germline ends came to 14 bases. Germline loops: CDR1 SGHRS, CDR2 YFSETQ. The chain's CDR3 is CASSLLSGSFYEQYF. DNA of the CDR3: TGCGCCAGCAGCTTGCTGAGCGGATCCTTCTACGAGCAGTACTTC.

The CDR3 sequence is CASSPLRWAGELFF. The CDR3 nucleotides read TGTGCCAGCAGTCCTCTCCGTTGGGCCGGGGAGCTGTTTTTT. The chain is built from TRBV6-1 and TRBJ2-2, with D unclear. Germline CDR1 MNHNS, CDR2 SASEGT. CDR3 length: 14 amino acids. V lost 5 bases and J lost 6, with 13 bases in between.

This clonotype was detected many times. V is TRBV10-2 and J is TRBJ2-1; 12 bases are a match to TRBD2. The CDR3 is 15 residues long. Germline lookup yields CDR1 WSHSY and CDR2 SAAADI. The J segment lost 2 bases and the V segment lost 8 bases, leaving 4 bases of the junction unmatched. The DNA of the CDR3 is TGCGCCAGCCGGGGGACTAGCGGGCCCTACAATGAGCAGTTCTTC. It codes for CASRGTSGPYNEQFF.

A few counts support this clonotype. V is TRBV7-2 and J is TRBJ1-2; no reliable D call. The CDR3 runs 17 residues. Trimming cost V 0 bases and J 3 bases, with 17 bases left between them. Per germline, CDR1 SGHTA and CDR2 FQGNSA. The CDR3 sequence: CASSLAPTRAPDYGYTF. For the CDR3, the DNA is TGTGCCAGCAGCTTAGCTCCGACAAGGGCCCCTGACTATGGCTACACCTTC.

This clonotype was detected a few times. The chain carries TRBV29-1 and TRBJ2-7; D is uncertain. Trimming took 4 bases from V and 5 from J, leaving 15 bases between them. The CDR3 sequence is 13 residues long. From germline, CDR1 is SQVTM and CDR2 ANQGSEA. DNA of the CDR3: TGCAGCGTTGGAAACTACCTCCTCCACGAGCAGTACTTC. This translates into CSVGNYLLHEQYF.

A few counts support this clonotype. V gene TRBV19 combines with J gene TRBJ1-1, with 9 bases identical to TRBD1. The CDR3 runs 17 residues. Germline CDR1 LNHDA, CDR2 SQIVND (reference sequence). V was pared by 5 bases and J by 6 bases, with 16 bases of the junction left unmatched. The CDR3 DNA is TGTGCCAGTAGTCTTTCACAGGGGGCGAGTATACGCCCTGAAGCTTTCTTT. This sequence encodes CASSLSQGASIRPEAFF.

This clonotype was seen more than once but under ten times. This chain uses TRBV14 with TRBJ2-2; D is possibly TRBD2 (5 bases). CDR1 is SGHDN and CDR2 is FVKESK in the germline V gene. Trimming left V 4 bases short and J 2 bases short, with 14 bases between. The CDR3 is made up of 16 amino acids. Here the CDR3 reads CASSRLGLGNTGELFF. The CDR3 coding sequence is TGTGCCAGCAGCCGGTTAGGACTCGGAAACACCGGGGAGCTGTTTTTT.

V usage is TRBV7-2 and J usage is TRBJ2-3; 10 bases are a match to TRBD2. This CDR3 contains 13 residues. Germline V lookup: CDR1 SGHTA, CDR2 FQGNSA. V shed 7 bases and J 10 bases; nucleotides not matched to a gene: 8. The CDR3 DNA reads TGTGCCAGCACGAGGACTAGCGGTGGGTCGCAGTATTTT. It is translated as CASTRTSGGSQYF.

This clonotype occurred a few times. The gene calls are TRBV6-2 or TRBV6-3 and TRBJ2-7, with 7 bases aligning to TRBD2. Trimming at V came to 5 bases and at J to 2 bases, leaving 9 bases not matched to a gene. CDR1 is MNHEY, CDR2 SVGEGT, per germline. The CDR3 sequence is 15 residues long. CDR3 in DNA: TGTGCCAGCAGTCTACACCGGGACTATCCCTACGAGCAGTACTTC. As protein: CASSLHRDYPYEQYF.